This TCR beta chain was sequenced during a study of early stage breast cancer tumors. Turning to the study itself: About 70% of the 16 invasive tumors were ER+, PR+ and HER2-. Study findings and constraints: Unsorted bulk genomic DNA sequencing lacked pairing and functional marker data.

To note about this clone: What it recognizes is unknown.

Assay: immunoSEQ multiplex PCR; the TCRdb copy retains only in-frame clones and omits some. The repertoire has 40,000 to 60,000 clones, just under 80% of them found once; the top ten carry around 3.4%. The germline V gene encodes CDR1 MNHEY and CDR2 SVGAGI. V dropped 6 bases and J dropped 7 bases, with 12 bases sitting between them. The CDR3 sequence is 12 residues long. Sequenced input: blood. The V gene is TRBV6-5, the J gene TRBJ2-5; the D is unclear. The source of this sequence is a person in their forties with breast cancer. In nucleotides, the CDR3 is TGTGCCAGCAGCCGACCCGGTCGGACCCAGTACTTC. This gives the protein CASSRPGRTQYF.